The 27 T cell receptor beta chains given below trace back to one sample, sequenced in a study of CD8+ T cells in alopecia areata. Extraction of RNA preceded its reverse transcription into cDNA, which served as the sequencing template. Some clones are missing from TCRdb's copy, which holds only in-frame ones; the method was immunoSEQ multiplex PCR. Of roughly 32,000 clones listed, approximately 60% were seen once; the top ten hold more than 15%. Sequencing was performed on NKG2D-high CD8+ T cells sorted from blood. The receptor set was obtained from a human donor with alopecia areata.

V usage is TRBV2 and J usage is TRBJ2-7; no definite D call. Germline V gene lookup returns CDR1 SNHLY and CDR2 FYNNEI. The CDR3 is 15 residues long. V was pared by 2 bases and J by 4 bases, with 15 bases between. For the CDR3, the DNA is TGTGCCAGCAGTGAAATGTTGGTGGGGTTGTACGAGCAGTACTTC. This sequence encodes CASSEMLVGLYEQYF.

V and J are TRBV7-2 and TRBJ1-5; no definite D call. Germline lookup yields CDR1 SGHTA and CDR2 FQGNSA. The CDR3 contains 17 residues. Trimming took off 3 bases at V and 2 bases at J, with 17 bases between the two ends. The CDR3 sequence is CASSFYVGVRGNQPQHF. The CDR3 DNA reads TGTGCCAGCAGCTTTTATGTTGGGGTGAGGGGCAATCAGCCCCAGCATTTT. Full variable domain (remainder filled in from reference TRBV7-2 and TRBJ1-5): GAGVSQSPSNKVTEKGKDVELRCDPISGHTALYWYRQSLGQGLEFLIYFQGNSAPDKSGLPSDRFSAERTGGSVSTLTIQRTQQEDSAVYLCASSFYVGVRGNQPQHFGDGTRLSIL.

This chain uses TRBV7-9 with TRBJ2-7; the D is unclear. CDR1 is SEHNR and CDR2 is FQNEAQ in the germline V gene (reference sequence). V lost 1 base, J lost 5 bases, and 6 bases lay in between. CDR3 length: 12 residues. The CDR3 reads CASSLGFNEQYF. DNA for the CDR3: TGTGCCAGCAGCTTAGGTTTTAACGAGCAGTACTTC.

This clone was detected once. V usage is TRBV5-4 and J usage is TRBJ2-5, with D possibly matching TRBD1 (5 bases). This CDR3 region has 15 residues. The V end lost 1 base, the J end lost 2 bases, and 12 bases lay between the germline ends. Germline V gene sequence: CDR1 SGHNT, CDR2 YYREEE (reference sequence). CDR3 sequence reads: CASSLLQGVQETQYF. The CDR3 nucleotides read TGTGCCAGCAGCTTGTTGCAGGGTGTACAAGAGACCCAGTACTTC.

The chain recombines TRBV15 with TRBJ2-6, with a possible D match to TRBD1 (6 bases). The CDR3 is 18 residues long. Per germline, CDR1 LNHNV and CDR2 YYDKDF (reference sequence). Trimming pared 3 bases from V and 1 base from J, leaving 16 bases between. CDR3 loop: CATSSSYRDESGANVLTF. In DNA, the CDR3 is TGTGCCACCAGCAGCTCTTACAGGGACGAGTCTGGGGCCAACGTCCTGACTTTC. The full variable domain, rest sourced from reference TRBV15 and TRBJ2-6, is DAMVIQNPRYQVTQFGKPVTLSCSQTLNHNVMYWYQQKSSQAPKLLFHYYDKDFNNEADTPDNFQSRRPNTSFCFLDIRSPGLGDTAMYLCATSSSYRDESGANVLTFGAGSRLTVL.

This clone was picked up one time. Here the CDR3 DNA reads TGTGCCACCAGCAGAGGAACGGATGGGAACACCGGGGAGCTGTTTTTT. Protein product: CATSRGTDGNTGELFF. The chain recombines TRBV15 with TRBJ2-2; D is undetermined. Germline CDR1 LNHNV, CDR2 YYDKDF (reference sequence). The CDR3 totals 16 residues. Trimming took off 1 base at V and 1 base at J, with 10 bases between the two ends.

V usage is TRBV6-6 and J usage is TRBJ2-1; D is possibly TRBD2 (5 bases). Germline lookup yields CDR1 MNHNY and CDR2 SVGAGI (reference sequence). The CDR3 contains 14 residues. Trimming removed 2 bases at V and 0 bases at J, with 5 bases between. CDR3 bases: TGTGCCAGCAGTTACGGGAGCTCCTACAATGAGCAGTTCTTC. Its translation is CASSYGSSYNEQFF.

The chain couples TRBV7-8 to TRBJ2-7; no firm D call. The germline gives CDR1 SGHVS, CDR2 FQNEAQ. CDR3 length equals 18 residues. V shed 0 bases and J shed 3 bases, with 21 bases lying between them. The CDR3 loop reads CASSLALDPTVLGYEQYF. The CDR3 bases are TGTGCCAGCAGCTTAGCGCTCGACCCGACCGTCCTGGGCTACGAGCAGTACTTC. The complete variable domain, with remaining parts taken from reference TRBV7-8 and TRBJ2-7, reads GAGVSQSPRYKVAKRGQDVALRCDPISGHVSLFWYQQALGQGPEFLTYFQNEAQLDKSGLPSDRFFAERPEGSVSTLKIQRTQQEDSAVYLCASSLALDPTVLGYEQYFGPGTRLTVT.

The rearrangement uses TRBV28 and TRBJ2-5; D call uncertain. Germline CDR1 MDHEN, CDR2 SYDVKM. CDR3 length: 15 residues. Trimming pared 7 bases from V and 0 bases from J, leaving 15 bases between. CDR3 residues: CASTASRTYQETQYF. The CDR3 DNA sequence: TGTGCCAGCACCGCCTCGAGGACCTACCAAGAGACCCAGTACTTC.

V usage is TRBV4-2 and J usage is TRBJ2-7, with D possibly being TRBD1 or TRBD2 (5 bases each). This CDR3 spans 14 amino acids. Germline values: CDR1 LGHNA, CDR2 YNFKEQ. Between the trimmed V and J ends, which lost 3 bases and 6 bases, there was a span of 15 bases. CDR3 loop: CASSQGPRGLEQYF. For the CDR3, the DNA is TGTGCCAGCAGCCAGGGCCCCCGGGGCCTCGAGCAGTACTTC.

This sequence joins TRBV2 and TRBJ2-2; no definite D call. The CDR3 length is 16 residues. Germline-derived CDR1 and CDR2 are SNHLY and FYNNEI. V was pared by 2 bases and J by 10 bases, with 20 bases between. The CDR3 region has the DNA TGTGCCAGCAGTGAACCCGGTACGGCTAGAAGACCGGAGCTGTTTTTT. Amino acids: CASSEPGTARRPELFF.

The chain couples TRBV19 to TRBJ2-1; D gene ambiguous. Deletions cut 1 base from V and 3 bases from J, with 4 bases between. CDR3 length equals 13 residues. CDR1 and CDR2 from the germline V gene are LNHDA and SQIVND (reference sequence). CDR3 protein: CASSIVYYNEQFF. The CDR3 nucleotides are TGTGCCAGTAGTATAGTTTACTACAATGAGCAGTTCTTC.

As for this clone: Lacking the conserved final phenylalanine or tryptophan, this CDR3 likely reflects a read error. The chain carries TRBV2 and TRBJ2-3; no clear D. Trimming left V 8 bases short and J 2 bases short, with 23 bases between. The CDR3 length is 17 residues. The germline gives CDR1 SNHLY, CDR2 FYNNEI. The CDR3 DNA reads TGTGCCAGCTTAGGTGCGAGGATTGCTGCCCCCACAGATACGCAGTATCTT. Translated: CASLGARIAAPTDTQYL.

This chain uses TRBV20-1 with TRBJ2-1; TRBD1 agrees at 7 bases. Germline trimming cut 6 bases from V and 13 bases from J; bases unmatched to any gene: 6. This CDR3 spans 10 amino acids. Germline lookup yields CDR1 DFQATT and CDR2 SNEGSKA (reference sequence). This CDR3 is CSARDSHQFF. CDR3 bases: TGCAGTGCAAGGGACAGTCATCAGTTCTTC.

This CDR3 reads CSVVVGGIIDEQFF. The CDR3, as DNA: TGCAGCGTTGTAGTCGGAGGGATAATCGATGAGCAGTTCTTC. J is TRBJ2-1 and V is TRBV29-1; D might be TRBD2 (6 bases). Trimming removed 4 bases from V and 8 bases from J, with 18 bases in between. Germline CDR1 is SQVTM and CDR2 is ANQGSEA. The CDR3 contains 14 residues.

The chain employs TRBV25-1 and TRBJ2-4; weak D call: TRBD2 (5 bases). CDR1 is MGHDK and CDR2 is SYGVNS in the germline V gene. The V and J ends lost 1 base and 0 bases respectively, with 13 bases between them. The CDR3 is made up of 17 amino acids. CDR3 sequence: CASSEFEGSLAKNIQYF. In DNA, the CDR3 is TGTGCCAGCAGTGAATTTGAGGGCAGCTTAGCCAAAAACATTCAGTACTTC.

The V gene is TRBV19, the J gene TRBJ1-6; 9 positions match TRBD1. The CDR3 runs to 14 residues. The J segment lost 8 bases and the V segment lost 6 bases, leaving 5 bases of the junction unmatched. The germline V gene has CDR1 LNHDA and CDR2 SQIVND (reference sequence). The CDR3 spells CASSRTGDYSPLHF. The CDR3 DNA reads as TGTGCCAGTAGCCGGACAGGGGACTATTCACCCCTCCACTTT. Full variable domain (remainder filled in from reference TRBV19 and TRBJ1-6): DGGITQSPKYLFRKEGQNVTLSCEQNLNHDAMYWYRQDPGQGLRLIYYSQIVNDFQKGDIAEGYSVSREKKESFPLTVTSAQKNPTAFYLCASSRTGDYSPLHFGNGTRLTVT.

This clone was observed a few times. V gene TRBV23-1 combines with J gene TRBJ2-1; the D gene could be TRBD1 or TRBD2 (5 bases each). TRBV23-1 belongs to the ORF category, with a function that is uncertain. Trimming took 4 bases from V and 6 from J, leaving 10 bases between them. This CDR3 comprises 13 residues. The CDR3 loop is CASSPRDLNEQFF. CDR3 DNA sequence: TGCGCCAGCAGTCCCCGGGACCTCAATGAGCAGTTCTTC.

For this clone: One base separates it from a far larger clone, so it is likely a read error. The chain has TRBV19 and TRBJ2-1; the D gene is possibly TRBD2 (6 bases). Germline V gene sequence: CDR1 LNHDA, CDR2 SQIVND (reference sequence). The length of the CDR3 is 14 residues. V lost 9 bases and J 6 bases, leaving 18 bases between the germline ends. The CDR3 protein is CASTPAALANEQFF. CDR3 nucleotide sequence: TGTGCCAGCACTCCGGCGGCACTAGCCAATGAGCAGTTCTTC.

The CDR3 reads CSVEEGGLNTGELFF. The CDR3 region has the DNA TGCAGCGTTGAAGAAGGGGGATTGAACACCGGGGAGCTGTTTTTT. This chain joins TRBV29-1 and TRBJ2-2; tentatively, D is TRBD1 (6 bases). V lost 0 bases to trimming and J lost 1 base, with 9 bases between them. The CDR3 runs 15 residues. Germline V gene data show CDR1 as SQVTM and CDR2 as ANQGSEA.

This sequence joins TRBV7-9 and TRBJ2-3; 7 bases agree with TRBD2. Per germline, CDR1 SEHNR and CDR2 FQNEAQ (reference sequence). The CDR3 covers 15 residues. With V trimmed by 5 bases and J by 0 bases, 5 bases remained unmatched. The CDR3 spells CASSIPSGSTDTQYF. For the CDR3, the DNA is TGTGCCAGCAGCATCCCTAGCGGCAGCACAGATACGCAGTATTTT. The complete variable domain, with remaining parts taken from reference TRBV7-9 and TRBJ2-3, reads DTGVSQNPRHKITKRGQNVTFRCDPISEHNRLYWYRQTLGQGPEFLTYFQNEAQLEKSRLLSDRFSAERPKGSFSTLEIQRTEQGDSAMYLCASSIPSGSTDTQYFGPGTRLTVL.

The genes are TRBV7-9 and TRBJ2-1, with 12 nucleotides matching TRBD2. Losses at the gene ends were 4 bases for V and 8 bases for J; bases not matched to a gene: 6. The CDR3 covers 15 residues. Germline CDR1 reads SEHNR; CDR2 reads FQNEAQ (reference sequence). CDR3 sequence (DNA): TGTGCCAGCAGCTCTCTAGCGGGAGGGGCGGATGAGCAGTTCTTC. This codes for CASSSLAGGADEQFF.

The chain has TRBV29-1 and TRBJ2-7, with TRBD1 identical over 7 bases. Germline trimming cut 7 bases from V and 6 bases from J; bases unmatched to any gene: 12. The CDR3 covers 13 residues. Germline CDR1 reads SQVTM; CDR2 reads ANQGSEA. The CDR3 protein is CSATTGNSFEQYF. CDR3 nucleotide sequence: TGCAGCGCCACGACAGGGAATTCATTCGAGCAGTACTTC.

The V and J genes are TRBV2 and TRBJ2-5; 7 bases are a match to TRBD2. The CDR3 extends over 15 amino acids. Germline V gene data show CDR1 as SNHLY and CDR2 as FYNNEI. Unmatched junction bases numbered 5, after V lost 3 bases and J lost 1 base. DNA for the CDR3: TGTGCCAGCAGTGATGGGGCGGGGGTCCAAGAGACCCAGTACTTC. This sequence encodes CASSDGAGVQETQYF.

This clone was seen a single time. The rearrangement links TRBV28 to TRBJ2-3; 12 bases are a match to TRBD2. This CDR3 spans 18 amino acids. The germline CDR1 and CDR2 sequences are MDHEN and SYDVKM. The V segment lost 2 bases and the J segment 1 base; nucleotides outside the gene matches: 7. In DNA, the CDR3 is TGTGCCAGCAGTTTACCGACTAGCGGGAGCGAGGGCACAGATACGCAGTATTTT. Encoded protein: CASSLPTSGSEGTDTQYF.

The rearrangement joins TRBV5-1 to TRBJ2-7; D remains ambiguous. Per germline, CDR1 SGHRS and CDR2 YFSETQ. V lost 0 bases, J lost 3 bases, and 7 bases lay in between. This CDR3 is 13 amino acids long. In nucleotides, the CDR3 is TGCGCCAGCAGCTTGGGGGGATTCTACGAGCAGTACTTC. Translating gives CASSLGGFYEQYF.

The V call is TRBV28, the J call TRBJ2-7; D not resolved. Germline V gene lookup returns CDR1 MDHEN and CDR2 SYDVKM. The CDR3 is 15 residues long. The V gene lost 3 bases and the J gene lost 0 bases, with 12 bases spanning the gap. DNA of the CDR3: TGTGCCAGCAGTTTGTGGGATTTCAGCTCCTACGAGCAGTACTTC. Translation: CASSLWDFSSYEQYF.